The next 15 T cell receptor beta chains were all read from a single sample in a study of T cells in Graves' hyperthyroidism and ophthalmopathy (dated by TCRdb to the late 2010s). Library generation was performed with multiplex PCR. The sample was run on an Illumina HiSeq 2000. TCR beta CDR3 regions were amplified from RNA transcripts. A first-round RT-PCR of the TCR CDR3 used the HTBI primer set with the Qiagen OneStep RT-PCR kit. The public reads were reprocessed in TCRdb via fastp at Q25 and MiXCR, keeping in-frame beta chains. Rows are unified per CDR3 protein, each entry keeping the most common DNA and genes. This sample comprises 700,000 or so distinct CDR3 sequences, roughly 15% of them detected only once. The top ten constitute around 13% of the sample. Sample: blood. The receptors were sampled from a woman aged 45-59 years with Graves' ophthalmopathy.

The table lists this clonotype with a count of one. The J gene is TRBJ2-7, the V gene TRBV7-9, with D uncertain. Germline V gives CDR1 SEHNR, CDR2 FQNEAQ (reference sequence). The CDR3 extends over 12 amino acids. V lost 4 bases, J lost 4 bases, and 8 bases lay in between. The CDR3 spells CASSSSKYEQYF. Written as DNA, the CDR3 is TGTGCCAGCAGCTCATCGAAATACGAGCAGTACTTC.

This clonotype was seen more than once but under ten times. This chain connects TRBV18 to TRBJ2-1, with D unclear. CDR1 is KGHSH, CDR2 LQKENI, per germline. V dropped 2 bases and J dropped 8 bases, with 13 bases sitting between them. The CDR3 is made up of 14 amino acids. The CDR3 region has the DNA TGTGCCAGCTCACCAGGTTACGGAACCGATGAGCAGTTCTTC. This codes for CASSPGYGTDEQFF.

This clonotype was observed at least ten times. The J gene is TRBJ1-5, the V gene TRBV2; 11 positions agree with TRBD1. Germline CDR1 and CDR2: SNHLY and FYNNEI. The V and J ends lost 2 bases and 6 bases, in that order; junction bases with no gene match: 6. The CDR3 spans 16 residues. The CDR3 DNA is TGTGCCAGCAGTGAAACGAGGACAGGGGGCGGTCAGCCCCAGCATTTT. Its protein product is CASSETRTGGGQPQHF.

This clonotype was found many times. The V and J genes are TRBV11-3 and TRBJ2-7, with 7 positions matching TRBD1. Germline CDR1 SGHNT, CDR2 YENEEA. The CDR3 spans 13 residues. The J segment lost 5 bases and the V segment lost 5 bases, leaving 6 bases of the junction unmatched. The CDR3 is CASSKTGFNEQYF. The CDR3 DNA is TGTGCCAGCAGCAAGACAGGGTTCAACGAGCAGTACTTC.

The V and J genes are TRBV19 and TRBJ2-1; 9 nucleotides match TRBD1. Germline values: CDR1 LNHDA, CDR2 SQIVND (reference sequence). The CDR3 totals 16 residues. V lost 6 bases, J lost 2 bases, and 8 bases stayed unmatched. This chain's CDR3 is CASSILGTGTYNEQFF. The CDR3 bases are TGTGCCAGTAGCATTTTAGGGACAGGGACCTACAATGAGCAGTTCTTC.

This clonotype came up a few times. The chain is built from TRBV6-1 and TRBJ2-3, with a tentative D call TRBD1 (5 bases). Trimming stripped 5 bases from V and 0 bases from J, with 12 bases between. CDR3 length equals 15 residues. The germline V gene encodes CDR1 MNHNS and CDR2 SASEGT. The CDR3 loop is CASSYETASTDTQYF. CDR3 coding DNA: TGTGCCAGCAGTTATGAGACAGCTAGCACAGATACGCAGTATTTT.

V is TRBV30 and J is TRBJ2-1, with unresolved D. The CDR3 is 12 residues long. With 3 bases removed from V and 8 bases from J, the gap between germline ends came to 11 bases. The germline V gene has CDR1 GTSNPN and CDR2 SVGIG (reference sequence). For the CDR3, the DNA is TGTGCCTGGAGCCCAACCAGGTATGAGCAGTTCTTC. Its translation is CAWSPTRYEQFF.

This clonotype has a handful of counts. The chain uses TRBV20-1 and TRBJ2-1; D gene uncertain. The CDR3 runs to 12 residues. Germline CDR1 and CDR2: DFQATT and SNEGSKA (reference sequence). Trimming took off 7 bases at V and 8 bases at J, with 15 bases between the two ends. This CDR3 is CSEVGESDEQFF. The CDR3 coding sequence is TGCAGTGAAGTAGGCGAGTCGGATGAGCAGTTCTTC.

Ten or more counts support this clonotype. CDR3 DNA: TGTGCCAGCAGATTCCAGGGGGAGACCCAGTACTTC. Amino acids: CASRFQGETQYF. V is TRBV7-8 and J is TRBJ2-5, with D possibly TRBD1 on 6 matching bases. Germline CDR1 is SGHVS and CDR2 is FQNEAQ. Between the trimmed V and J ends, which lost 6 bases and 5 bases, there was a span of 10 bases. The CDR3 has 12 residues.

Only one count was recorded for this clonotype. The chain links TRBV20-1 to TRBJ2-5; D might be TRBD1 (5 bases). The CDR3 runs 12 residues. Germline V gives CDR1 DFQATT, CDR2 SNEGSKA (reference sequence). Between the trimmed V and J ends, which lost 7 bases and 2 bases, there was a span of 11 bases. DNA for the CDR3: TGCAGTGGTAAGGGGCCGCAAGAGACCCAGTACTTC. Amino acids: CSGKGPQETQYF.

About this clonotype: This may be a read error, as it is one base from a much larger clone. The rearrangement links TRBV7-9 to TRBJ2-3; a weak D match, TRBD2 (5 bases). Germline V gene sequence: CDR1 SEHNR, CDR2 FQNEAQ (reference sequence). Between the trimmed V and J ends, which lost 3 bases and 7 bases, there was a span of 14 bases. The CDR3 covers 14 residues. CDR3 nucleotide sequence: TGTGCCAGCAGCTTGGAGGACGTCGGTTATACGCAGTATTTT. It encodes CASSLEDVGYTQYF. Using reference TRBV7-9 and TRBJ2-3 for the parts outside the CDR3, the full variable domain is DTGVSQNPRHKITKRGQNVTFRCDPISEHNRLYWYRQTLGQGPEFLTYFQNEAQLEKSRLLSDRFSAERPKGSFSTLEIQRTEQGDSAMYLCASSLEDVGYTQYFGPGTRLTVL.

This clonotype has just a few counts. CDR3 in DNA: TGTGCCATCAGTGGAGCAGGGGATTCTGGAAACACCATATATTTT. Encoded protein: CAISGAGDSGNTIYF. The chain couples TRBV10-3 to TRBJ1-3, with D perhaps TRBD1 (6 bases). This CDR3 is built from 15 residues. Germline CDR1 and CDR2: ENHRY and SYGVKD. Deletions cut 4 bases from V and 1 base from J, with 11 bases between.

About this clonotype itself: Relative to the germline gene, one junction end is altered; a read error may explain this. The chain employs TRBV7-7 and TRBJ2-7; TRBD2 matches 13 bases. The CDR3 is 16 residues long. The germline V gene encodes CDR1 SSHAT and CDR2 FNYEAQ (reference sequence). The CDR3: CASSQGLAGDSYEQYF. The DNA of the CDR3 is TGTGCTAGCAGCCAAGGACTAGCGGGGGACTCCTACGAGCAGTACTTC.

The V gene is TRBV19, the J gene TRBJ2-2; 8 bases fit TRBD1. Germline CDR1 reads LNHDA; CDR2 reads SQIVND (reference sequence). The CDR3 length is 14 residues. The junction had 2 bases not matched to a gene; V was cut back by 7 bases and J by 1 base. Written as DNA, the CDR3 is TGTGCCAGTACCGACAGGGGGAACACCGGGGAGCTGTTTTTT. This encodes CASTDRGNTGELFF.

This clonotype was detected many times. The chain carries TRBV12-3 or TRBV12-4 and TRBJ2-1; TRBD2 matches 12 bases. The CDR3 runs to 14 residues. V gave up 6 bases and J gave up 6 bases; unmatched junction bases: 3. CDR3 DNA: TGTGCCAGCAGCCCTAGCGGGAGGGGCAATGAGCAGTTCTTC. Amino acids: CASSPSGRGNEQFF.